The rows below give T cell receptor beta chains drawn from one sample of a study of blood T cell repertoires in COVID-19. Assay used: immunoSEQ multiplex PCR; TCRdb lists only in-frame clones, some missing. The table lists 150,000 to 170,000 clones, roughly four fifths of them singletons. What was sequenced was peripheral blood. The receptors come from a man older than 75 with acute or convalescent COVID-19. Both conserved end residues are part of each CDR3. The D gene is left open where the match is weak. The size field is filled for only some rows; it gives once, few, many or a size class.

v_call: TRBV28
d_call: .
j_call: TRBJ2-1
cdr3_length: 12
clone_size: .
cdr3_aa: CASRGDPNEQFF
cdr3_nt: TGTGCCAGCAGAGGAGACCCCAATGAGCAGTTCTTC

v_call: TRBV19
d_call: .
j_call: TRBJ2-5
cdr3_length: 19
clone_size: .
cdr3_aa: CASSIDLPGRGSLRDTQYF
cdr3_nt: TGTGCCAGTAGTATAGATCTCCCCGGCAGGGGTTCTTTAAGAGATACCCAGTACTTC

v_call: TRBV19
d_call: .
j_call: TRBJ1-1
cdr3_length: 15
clone_size: few
cdr3_aa: CASSPDATGIAEAFF
cdr3_nt: TGTGCCAGTAGTCCAGACGCGACGGGTATTGCTGAAGCTTTCTTT

v_call: TRBV11-3
d_call: TRBD1
j_call: TRBJ2-5
cdr3_length: 18
clone_size: .
cdr3_aa: CASSLGSTSTGVGETQYF
cdr3_nt: TGTGCCAGCAGCTTAGGCTCAACCTCGACAGGGGTAGGAGAGACCCAGTACTTC

v_call: TRBV3-1/TRBV3-2
d_call: TRBD1
j_call: TRBJ2-1
cdr3_length: 13
clone_size: few
cdr3_aa: CASSHWTGVEQFF
cdr3_nt: TGTGCCAGCAGCCACTGGACAGGGGTTGAGCAGTTCTTC

v_call: TRBV3-1/TRBV3-2
d_call: TRBD1
j_call: TRBJ1-6
cdr3_length: 15
clone_size: .
cdr3_aa: CASSQEGTGVSPLHF
cdr3_nt: TGTGCCAGCAGCCAAGAAGGGACAGGGGTTTCACCCCTCCACTTT

v_call: TRBV11-2
d_call: .
j_call: TRBJ2-4
cdr3_length: 14
clone_size: few
cdr3_aa: CASSLGTPGNIQYF
cdr3_nt: TGTGCCAGCAGCTTGGGGACACCCGGGAACATTCAGTACTTC

v_call: TRBV5-1
d_call: .
j_call: TRBJ1-1
cdr3_length: 12
clone_size: .
cdr3_aa: CASSFSNTEAFF
cdr3_nt: TGCGCCAGCAGCTTCAGTAACACTGAAGCTTTCTTT

v_call: TRBV6-4
d_call: .
j_call: TRBJ1-2
cdr3_length: 14
clone_size: .
cdr3_aa: CASSASLQLNGYTF
cdr3_nt: TGTGCCAGCAGTGCAAGCCTCCAACTGAATGGCTACACCTTC

v_call: TRBV12-3/TRBV12-4
d_call: .
j_call: TRBJ2-6
cdr3_length: 13
clone_size: .
cdr3_aa: CASRPGGANVLTF
cdr3_nt: TGTGCCAGCAGGCCAGGTGGGGCCAACGTCCTGACTTTC

v_call: TRBV5-6
d_call: .
j_call: TRBJ1-2
cdr3_length: 13
clone_size: .
cdr3_aa: CASSLLYQGGYTF
cdr3_nt: TGTGCCAGCAGCCTACTATATCAAGGAGGCTACACCTTC

v_call: TRBV19
d_call: TRBD2
j_call: TRBJ2-1
cdr3_length: 15
clone_size: .
cdr3_aa: CASSTRLAGGHEQFF
cdr3_nt: TGTGCCAGTAGTACACGACTAGCGGGGGGGCATGAGCAGTTCTTC

v_call: TRBV7-3
d_call: .
j_call: TRBJ1-1
cdr3_length: 15
clone_size: .
cdr3_aa: CASSLGGPGIAEAFF
cdr3_nt: TGTGCCAGCAGCTTAGGGGGCCCAGGGATCGCTGAAGCTTTCTTT

v_call: TRBV10-1
d_call: TRBD1
j_call: TRBJ1-2
cdr3_length: 15
clone_size: once
cdr3_aa: CASSENRQGAYGYTF
cdr3_nt: TGCGCCAGCAGTGAGAATCGACAGGGGGCCTATGGCTACACCTTC

v_call: TRBV12-3/TRBV12-4
d_call: .
j_call: TRBJ1-1
cdr3_length: 13
clone_size: few
cdr3_aa: CASSFSLNTEAFF
cdr3_nt: TGTGCCAGCAGTTTCTCCCTGAACACTGAAGCTTTCTTT

v_call: TRBV6-5
d_call: .
j_call: TRBJ1-1
cdr3_length: 15
clone_size: few
cdr3_aa: CASSYNALEGTEAFF
cdr3_nt: TGTGCCAGCAGTTACAACGCCCTTGAGGGAACTGAAGCTTTCTTT

v_call: TRBV11-1
d_call: .
j_call: TRBJ1-6
cdr3_length: 13
clone_size: .
cdr3_aa: CASSLDVNSPLHF
cdr3_nt: TGTGCCAGCAGCTTAGATGTAAATTCACCCCTCCACTTT

v_call: TRBV5-1
d_call: .
j_call: TRBJ1-1
cdr3_length: 15
clone_size: .
cdr3_aa: CASSVQGPGQTEAFF
cdr3_nt: TGCGCCAGCAGTGTACAGGGTCCAGGGCAGACTGAAGCTTTCTTT

v_call: TRBV6-2/TRBV6-3
d_call: .
j_call: TRBJ2-6
cdr3_length: 15
clone_size: .
cdr3_aa: CASSLQGSGANVLTF
cdr3_nt: TGTGCCAGCAGTCTACAGGGATCTGGGGCCAACGTCCTGACTTTC

v_call: TRBV5-1
d_call: .
j_call: TRBJ2-2
cdr3_length: 14
clone_size: few
cdr3_aa: CASSYGPNTGELFF
cdr3_nt: TGCGCCAGCAGCTACGGTCCGAACACCGGGGAGCTGTTTTTT

v_call: TRBV29-1
d_call: TRBD2
j_call: TRBJ2-1
cdr3_length: 15
clone_size: .
cdr3_aa: CSAPLLAGPMNEQFF
cdr3_nt: TGCAGCGCACCTCTGCTAGCGGGGCCTATGAATGAGCAGTTCTTC

v_call: TRBV18
d_call: .
j_call: TRBJ2-5
cdr3_length: 15
clone_size: .
cdr3_aa: CASSPQRGSGETQYF
cdr3_nt: TGTGCCAGCTCACCACAAAGGGGTTCAGGAGAGACCCAGTACTTC

v_call: TRBV27
d_call: TRBD1
j_call: TRBJ2-7
cdr3_length: 14
clone_size: .
cdr3_aa: CASSSADRVHEQYF
cdr3_nt: TGTGCCAGCAGTTCCGCAGACAGGGTCCACGAGCAGTACTTC

v_call: TRBV20-1
d_call: TRBD2
j_call: TRBJ2-1
cdr3_length: 15
clone_size: .
cdr3_aa: CSASRPGGVYNEQFF
cdr3_nt: TGCAGTGCTAGTCGGCCGGGGGGGGTCTACAATGAGCAGTTCTTC

v_call: TRBV27
d_call: .
j_call: TRBJ1-1
cdr3_length: 14
clone_size: once
cdr3_aa: CASSMGHMNTEAFF
cdr3_nt: TGTGCCAGCAGTATGGGACACATGAACACTGAAGCTTTCTTT

v_call: TRBV5-1
d_call: TRBD2
j_call: TRBJ2-3
cdr3_length: 14
clone_size: .
cdr3_aa: CASRTSGASDTQYF
cdr3_nt: TGCGCCAGTAGGACTAGCGGGGCGTCAGATACGCAGTATTTT

v_call: TRBV2
d_call: TRBD1
j_call: TRBJ1-2
cdr3_length: 16
clone_size: .
cdr3_aa: CASSELGTGSNYGYTF
cdr3_nt: TGTGCCAGCAGTGAACTTGGGACAGGGTCTAACTATGGCTACACCTTC

v_call: TRBV6-1
d_call: TRBD1
j_call: TRBJ2-7
cdr3_length: 12
clone_size: .
cdr3_aa: CASSEWDRVLYF
cdr3_nt: TGTGCCAGCAGTGAATGGGACAGGGTGCTGTACTTC

v_call: TRBV7-6
d_call: TRBD2
j_call: TRBJ2-2
cdr3_length: 17
clone_size: .
cdr3_aa: CASSLATGGPNTGELFF
cdr3_nt: TGTGCCAGCAGCTTAGCAACGGGGGGGCCGAACACCGGGGAGCTGTTTTTT

v_call: TRBV7-2
d_call: .
j_call: TRBJ1-2
cdr3_length: 14
clone_size: .
cdr3_aa: CASTLGGGYYGYTF
cdr3_nt: TGTGCCAGCACCTTGGGGGGGGGCTACTATGGCTACACCTTC

v_call: TRBV14
d_call: TRBD2
j_call: TRBJ2-3
cdr3_length: 15
clone_size: .
cdr3_aa: CASSLAGSATDTQYF
cdr3_nt: TGTGCCAGCAGCCTAGCGGGGTCGGCCACAGATACGCAGTATTTT

v_call: TRBV2
d_call: .
j_call: TRBJ1-2
cdr3_length: 12
clone_size: once
cdr3_aa: CASSRQSRGYTF
cdr3_nt: TGTGCCAGCAGCCGACAGTCTAGGGGCTACACCTTC

v_call: TRBV6-5
d_call: .
j_call: TRBJ1-2
cdr3_length: 13
clone_size: .
cdr3_aa: CASNPGRVRGYTF
cdr3_nt: TGTGCCAGCAACCCAGGCAGGGTTCGGGGCTACACCTTC

v_call: TRBV12-3/TRBV12-4
d_call: TRBD1
j_call: TRBJ1-2
cdr3_length: 13
clone_size: .
cdr3_aa: CASSLTGGWGYTF
cdr3_nt: TGTGCCAGCAGTCTAACAGGGGGCTGGGGCTACACCTTC

v_call: TRBV6-5
d_call: .
j_call: TRBJ2-2
cdr3_length: 14
clone_size: .
cdr3_aa: CATAGSGSSGELFF
cdr3_nt: TGTGCCACCGCGGGGTCAGGTTCATCCGGGGAGCTGTTTTTT

v_call: TRBV6-5
d_call: .
j_call: TRBJ1-2
cdr3_length: 12
clone_size: once
cdr3_aa: CASSTVNYGYTF
cdr3_nt: TGTGCCAGCTCGACAGTAAACTATGGCTACACCTTC

v_call: TRBV6-5
d_call: .
j_call: TRBJ1-2
cdr3_length: 12
clone_size: many
cdr3_aa: CASSRGNYGYTF
cdr3_nt: TGTGCCAGCAGCCGGGGGAACTATGGCTACACCTTC

v_call: TRBV20-1
d_call: .
j_call: TRBJ2-3
cdr3_length: 11
clone_size: .
cdr3_aa: CSAQVGDTQYF
cdr3_nt: TGCAGTGCTCAAGTCGGAGATACGCAGTATTTT

v_call: TRBV7-2
d_call: TRBD2
j_call: TRBJ2-7
cdr3_length: 13
clone_size: .
cdr3_aa: CASSSRWGREGNF
cdr3_nt: TGTGCCAGCAGCTCCCGGTGGGGGAGGGAAGGCAACTTC

v_call: TRBV28
d_call: .
j_call: TRBJ2-1
cdr3_length: 16
clone_size: .
cdr3_aa: CASSFEFVGGQDEQFF
cdr3_nt: TGTGCCAGCAGTTTCGAGTTTGTGGGGGGGCAAGATGAGCAGTTCTTC

v_call: TRBV5-1
d_call: TRBD1
j_call: TRBJ2-2
cdr3_length: 14
clone_size: .
cdr3_aa: CASSSGQETGELFF
cdr3_nt: TGCGCCAGCAGCTCCGGACAGGAAACCGGGGAGCTGTTTTTT

v_call: TRBV4-2
d_call: TRBD2
j_call: TRBJ2-2
cdr3_length: 17
clone_size: .
cdr3_aa: CASSQTSGGPNTGELFF
cdr3_nt: TGTGCCAGCAGCCAGACTAGCGGGGGTCCGAACACCGGGGAGCTGTTTTTT

v_call: TRBV6-1
d_call: .
j_call: TRBJ1-1
cdr3_length: 15
clone_size: many
cdr3_aa: CASSEYLGGTTEAFF
cdr3_nt: TGTGCCAGCAGTGAATATCTGGGGGGGACGACTGAAGCTTTCTTT

v_call: TRBV4-1
d_call: TRBD1
j_call: TRBJ1-2
cdr3_length: 15
clone_size: .
cdr3_aa: CASSQPGQGRGGYTF
cdr3_nt: TGCGCCAGCAGCCAACCGGGACAGGGAAGGGGGGGCTACACCTTC

v_call: TRBV29-1
d_call: TRBD1
j_call: TRBJ2-7
cdr3_length: 14
clone_size: .
cdr3_aa: CSVDGGTGVGEQYF
cdr3_nt: TGCAGCGTTGATGGAGGGACAGGCGTGGGCGAGCAGTACTTC

v_call: TRBV19
d_call: .
j_call: TRBJ1-2
cdr3_length: 12
clone_size: .
cdr3_aa: CASNLRGGLHTF
cdr3_nt: TGTGCCAGTAACCTCAGGGGCGGGCTCCACACCTTC

v_call: TRBV25-1
d_call: .
j_call: TRBJ1-6
cdr3_length: 14
clone_size: .
cdr3_aa: CASRSSGYNSPLHF
cdr3_nt: TGTGCCAGCAGGAGCTCAGGGTATAATTCACCCCTCCACTTT

v_call: TRBV9
d_call: TRBD1
j_call: TRBJ1-2
cdr3_length: 16
clone_size: .
cdr3_aa: CASSVAEGANQGGYTF
cdr3_nt: TGTGCCAGCAGCGTAGCGGAGGGGGCTAACCAAGGTGGCTACACCTTC

v_call: TRBV3-1/TRBV3-2
d_call: .
j_call: TRBJ2-3
cdr3_length: 13
clone_size: .
cdr3_aa: CASLDTSTDTQYF
cdr3_nt: TGTGCCAGCTTGGACACTAGCACAGATACGCAGTATTTT

v_call: TRBV9
d_call: .
j_call: TRBJ2-3
cdr3_length: 14
clone_size: .
cdr3_aa: CASSVEAGTDTQYF
cdr3_nt: TGTGCCAGCAGCGTAGAGGCAGGGACAGATACGCAGTATTTT